A selection of T cell receptor beta chains follows, all from one sample in a study of identical twins. TCRdb independently ran MiXCR on the 5' RACE reads; one entry per CDR3 protein. The sample lists about 520,000 distinct CDR3 sequences, around 20% occurring once. This sample also appeared in a second study, on T cells expressing NK-cell markers.

The sample was CD4+ T cells sorted from blood. Every receptor here comes from a woman between 18 and 30 years old in good health. Each CDR3 is given with its conserved first and last residue. D genes are given only for firm matches. A clone size is listed for some rows: how often the clone was seen (once, few, many), or a class if it is expanded.

j_gene	v_gene	d_gene	len	abundance	CDR3nt	CDR3aa
TRBJ2-1	TRBV20-1	-	13	few	TGCAGTGCTAGACAAACGACCAACAATGAGCAGTTCTTC	CSARQTTNNEQFF
TRBJ2-1	TRBV14	-	15	-	TGTGCCAGCAGCCCGGGGGACGGGAGTGCAGATGAGCAGTTCTTC	CASSPGDGSADEQFF
TRBJ2-1	TRBV5-1	-	13	few	TGCGCCAGCAGGCCAGAATTTTACAATGAGCAGTTCTTC	CASRPEFYNEQFF
TRBJ2-3	TRBV20-1	-	14	-	TGCAGTGCTAGAGGATCAGTGGTTGGAGATACGCAGTATTTT	CSARGSVVGDTQYF
TRBJ1-2	TRBV20-1	TRBD1	14	-	TGCAGTGCTAGACGCAGGGGGTTGGACTATGGCTACACCTTC	CSARRRGLDYGYTF
TRBJ1-4	TRBV20-1	-	14	-	TGCAGTGCTAGACGGACACCGGATGGGGAAAAACTGTTTTTT	CSARRTPDGEKLFF
TRBJ2-2	TRBV11-2	-	12	-	TGTGCCAGCAAGGGAGCGGCCGGGGAGCTGTTTTTT	CASKGAAGELFF
TRBJ2-1	TRBV12-3/TRBV12-4	TRBD2	15	few	TGTGCCAGCAGCCGGACTAGCGGGGGGGCAAATGAGCAGTTCTTC	CASSRTSGGANEQFF
TRBJ1-6	TRBV7-8	-	13	-	TGTGCCTCAAGGTACGCCATGGATTCACCCCTCCACTTT	CASRYAMDSPLHF
TRBJ2-2	TRBV28	-	17	-	TGTGCCAGCAGTTTCACCACAGGGTTGGGCATGGCCGGGGAGCTGTTTTTT	CASSFTTGLGMAGELFF
TRBJ2-5	TRBV4-3	TRBD2	16	few	TGCGCCAGCAGCCAAGAAACTAGCGGGAGTGGAGAGACCCAGTACTTC	CASSQETSGSGETQYF
TRBJ1-1	TRBV20-1	-	11	few	TGCAGGGGGAATACTGGGGATGAAGCTTTCTTT	CRGNTGDEAFF
TRBJ2-1	TRBV7-8	-	15	-	TGTGCCAGCAGCTTCGGACTAACTTCCTACAATGAGCAGTTCTTC	CASSFGLTSYNEQFF
TRBJ2-7	TRBV5-1	TRBD2	14	-	TGCGCCAGCAGCTTCCTAGCGGGAGTAGAAGAGCAGTACTTC	CASSFLAGVEEQYF
TRBJ1-2	TRBV2	-	15	-	TGTGCCAGCAGTCCCGACAGGCGGACCAACTATGGCTACACCTTC	CASSPDRRTNYGYTF
TRBJ2-7	TRBV7-9	-	11	-	TGTGCCAGCAGCCCCCTGAGCGAGCAGTACTTC	CASSPLSEQYF
TRBJ2-5	TRBV20-1	TRBD2	13	-	TGCAGTGCCCGACTAGCGGGAGTTTTGACCCAGTACTTC	CSARLAGVLTQYF
TRBJ2-2	TRBV11-2	-	16	-	TGTGCCAGCAGCTTATGGGGGGCGGCGAACACCGGGGAGCTGTTTTTT	CASSLWGAANTGELFF
TRBJ1-5	TRBV5-1	-	15	few	TGCGCCAGCAGCTTGCGGGGTTACCCTGATCAGCCCCAGCATTTT	CASSLRGYPDQPQHF
TRBJ2-7	TRBV6-1	-	14	few	TGTGCCAGCAGGATAGACAGTACGACCTACGAGCAGTACTTC	CASRIDSTTYEQYF
TRBJ1-1	TRBV7-9	-	14	-	TGTGCCAGCAGCTTAGTTGGGGGTGTCGCTGAAGCTTTCTTT	CASSLVGGVAEAFF
TRBJ1-4	TRBV7-2	-	14	-	TGTGCCAGCAGTTTCGCAGGGGTAGGCGAAAAACTGTTTTTT	CASSFAGVGEKLFF
TRBJ2-3	TRBV12-3/TRBV12-4	-	14	few	TGTGCCAGCAGTTTAAGGCTAGCACAAGCTACGCAGTATTTT	CASSLRLAQATQYF
TRBJ2-1	TRBV11-2	TRBD1	16	-	TGTGCCAGCAGCTTAGGCGGGACAGGATTATACAATGAGCAGTTCTTC	CASSLGGTGLYNEQFF
TRBJ1-1	TRBV6-5	-	17	few	TGTGCCAGCAGTTACTCGATAGGCGCCGGGGTGAACACTGAAGCTTTCTTT	CASSYSIGAGVNTEAFF
TRBJ2-1	TRBV5-1	-	12	few	TGCGCCAGCAGCTCCGGGAACGATGAGCAGTTCTTC	CASSSGNDEQFF
TRBJ1-1	TRBV7-2	-	15	few	TGTGCCAGCAGCGCCAACCCCGGGGGGAACACTGAAGCTTTCTTT	CASSANPGGNTEAFF
TRBJ1-1	TRBV29-1	-	13	few	TGCAGCGTACCCCATCGGGACATAACCGAAGCTTTCTTT	CSVPHRDITEAFF
TRBJ1-5	TRBV4-1	-	15	few	TGCGCCAGCAGCCAAGAATCCAGGAGGGATCAGCCCCAGCATTTT	CASSQESRRDQPQHF
TRBJ1-6	TRBV7-2	-	14	once	TGTGCCAGCAGCTTAGCAGGTGTAGGGTCACCCCTCCACTTT	CASSLAGVGSPLHF
TRBJ2-4	TRBV6-2/TRBV6-3	-	15	few	TGTGCCAGCAGTACCCTACCGGGACGACAAAACATTCAGTACTTC	CASSTLPGRQNIQYF
TRBJ1-5	TRBV12-3/TRBV12-4	TRBD1	14	-	TGTGCCAGCAGCCCCGGACAGGGAATTCAGCCCCAGCATTTT	CASSPGQGIQPQHF
TRBJ1-5	TRBV7-8	TRBD1	16	-	TGTGCCAGCAGCTTACTCGGGACAGGGGGAGGCCAGCCCCAGCATTTT	CASSLLGTGGGQPQHF
TRBJ2-3	TRBV9	-	14	-	TGTGCCAGCAGCGTAGGAGGGGTAACAGATACGCAGTATTTT	CASSVGGVTDTQYF
TRBJ2-2	TRBV5-8	-	15	-	TGTGCCAGCAGCTCAGGACAGCTTATCACCGGGGAGCTGTTTTTT	CASSSGQLITGELFF
TRBJ1-1	TRBV20-1	-	14	few	TGCAGTGCCCTGGGCCTACTTTCGGGCACTGAAGCTTTCTTT	CSALGLLSGTEAFF
TRBJ2-1	TRBV3-1	-	11	-	TGTGCCAGCAGCGGTAGGGGTGAGCAGTTCTTC	CASSGRGEQFF
TRBJ2-1	TRBV12-3/TRBV12-4	TRBD2	16	few	TGTGCCAGCAGTCCCCTCCCTAGCGGGAGGAGGAATGAGCAGTTCTTC	CASSPLPSGRRNEQFF
TRBJ2-3	TRBV27	TRBD1	15	-	TGTGCCAGCAGCCCGACAGGGACGAGGACAGATACGCAGTATTTT	CASSPTGTRTDTQYF
TRBJ2-7	TRBV20-1	-	16	-	TGCAGTGCTTATACAGGTCTAGGGGAGACCTCCTACGAGCAGTACTTC	CSAYTGLGETSYEQYF
TRBJ2-1	TRBV18	-	14	-	TGTGCCAGCTCAAGGCCTAGCTCTTACGGTGAGCAGTTCTTC	CASSRPSSYGEQFF
TRBJ1-1	TRBV5-5	TRBD1	14	few	TGTGCCAGCACCAGACAGGGGGGGGACACTGAAGCTTTCTTT	CASTRQGGDTEAFF
TRBJ2-7	TRBV5-1	-	14	few	TGCGCCAGCAGCTTGGCCAGCGCAGACTACGAGCAGTACTTC	CASSLASADYEQYF
TRBJ2-7	TRBV6-5	-	14	-	TGTGCCAGCAGTTATGCAGGTAAAACCTACGAGCAGTACTTC	CASSYAGKTYEQYF
TRBJ2-1	TRBV20-1	TRBD2	15	-	TGCAGTGCTAGAGATACTCGCGGGGGTTGGAATGAGCAGTTCTTC	CSARDTRGGWNEQFF
TRBJ2-1	TRBV4-2	TRBD2	13	-	TGTGCCAGCAGCCAATACCTAGCGGGGAGGCATTTCTTC	CASSQYLAGRHFF
TRBJ2-7	TRBV5-4	TRBD1	14	-	TGTGCCAGGAGCCCCGGGCACAGGGGCTACGAGCAGTACTTC	CARSPGHRGYEQYF